Detailed here is one T cell receptor beta chain. Its antigen is as yet unknown. Treatment here: oral pan-JAK inhibitor, 5-10 mg twice daily. The sample originates from a study of CD8+ T cells in alopecia areata. General observations from the study: Researchers report lesional scalp, most notably alopecia totalis/universalis, outstripped normal scalp in clonality.

Investigators isolated RNA and reverse transcribed it into cDNA to act as the sequencing template. TCRdb's table, derived via immunoSEQ multiplex PCR, lists solely in-frame clones and lacks some. Of around 140,000 clones in the sample, about 88% were seen once. The specimen was CD8+ T cells sorted from blood, collected at week 4, from a patient treated with tofacitinib. The origin of this receptor is a human donor with alopecia areata.

The CDR3 coding sequence is TGTGCCAGCAGCTCCGGCGGACTAGCGGGGGGGCACAGCACAGATACGCAGTATTTT. It codes for CASSSGGLAGGHSTDTQYF. The chain recombines TRBV7-2 with TRBJ2-3; 15 bases are shared with TRBD2. CDR1 and CDR2 from the germline V gene are SGHTA and FQGNSA. The V and J ends lost 4 bases and 0 bases, in that order; junction bases with no gene match: 8. The CDR3 spans 19 residues.